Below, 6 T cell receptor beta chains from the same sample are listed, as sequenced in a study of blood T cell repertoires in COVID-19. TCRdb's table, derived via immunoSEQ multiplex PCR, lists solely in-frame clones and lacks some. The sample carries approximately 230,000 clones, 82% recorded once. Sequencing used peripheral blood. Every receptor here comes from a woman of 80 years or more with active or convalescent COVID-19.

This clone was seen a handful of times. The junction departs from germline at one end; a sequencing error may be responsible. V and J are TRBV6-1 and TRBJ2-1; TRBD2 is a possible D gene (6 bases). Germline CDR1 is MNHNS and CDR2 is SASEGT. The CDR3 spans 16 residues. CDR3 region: CASREDGTGNYNEQFF. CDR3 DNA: TGTGCCAGCAGGGAAGACGGGACTGGAAACTACAATGAGCAGTTCTTC.

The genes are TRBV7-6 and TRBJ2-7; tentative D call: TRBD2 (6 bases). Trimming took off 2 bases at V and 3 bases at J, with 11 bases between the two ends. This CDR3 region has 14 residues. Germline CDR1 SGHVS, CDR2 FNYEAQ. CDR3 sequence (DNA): TGTGCCAGCAGCTTACACGGGGGAGACTACGAGCAGTACTTC. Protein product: CASSLHGGDYEQYF.

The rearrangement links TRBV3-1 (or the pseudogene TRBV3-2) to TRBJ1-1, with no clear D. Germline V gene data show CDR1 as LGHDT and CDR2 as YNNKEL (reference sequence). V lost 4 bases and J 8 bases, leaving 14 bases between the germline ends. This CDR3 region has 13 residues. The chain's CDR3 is CASSPGPPGEAFF. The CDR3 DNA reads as TGTGCCAGCAGCCCCGGGCCTCCGGGGGAAGCTTTCTTT.

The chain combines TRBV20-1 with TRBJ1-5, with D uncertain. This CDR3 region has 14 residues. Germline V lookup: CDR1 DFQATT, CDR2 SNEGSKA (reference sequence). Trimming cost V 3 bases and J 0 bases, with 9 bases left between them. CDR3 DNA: TGCAGTGCTAGTGCAGGCAATAGCAATCAGCCCCAGCATTTT. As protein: CSASAGNSNQPQHF.

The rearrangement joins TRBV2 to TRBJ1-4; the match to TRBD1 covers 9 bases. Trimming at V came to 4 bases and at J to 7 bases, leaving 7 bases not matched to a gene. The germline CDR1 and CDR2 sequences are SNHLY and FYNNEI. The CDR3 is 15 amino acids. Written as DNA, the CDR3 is TGTGCCAGCAGTGGTCGAACAGGGGGCGGTGAAAAACTGTTTTTT. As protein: CASSGRTGGGEKLFF. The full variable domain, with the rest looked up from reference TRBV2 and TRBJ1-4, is EPEVTQTPSHQVTQMGQEVILRCVPISNHLYFYWYRQILGQKVEFLVSFYNNEISEKSEIFDDQFSVERPDGSNFTLKIRSTKLEDSAMYFCASSGRTGGGEKLFFGSGTQLSVL.

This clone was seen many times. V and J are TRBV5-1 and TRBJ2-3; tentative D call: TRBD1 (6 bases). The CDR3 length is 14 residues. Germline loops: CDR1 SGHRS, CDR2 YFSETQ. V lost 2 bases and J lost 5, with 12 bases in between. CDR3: CASSFSAGEDTQYF. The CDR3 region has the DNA TGCGCCAGCAGCTTCTCCGCAGGGGAAGATACGCAGTATTTT.